The rows below give T cell receptor beta chains drawn from one sample of a study of shared clonotypes between healthy human individuals. The data were produced by immunoSEQ multiplex PCR, yet TCRdb's version contains in-frame clones alone and is incomplete. The table records about 990,000 clones, approximately 78% of them present only once. The sample comprised memory CD4+ T cells from PBMCs. Receptors originate from a man younger than 35 in good health. Some clones in this sample may be carry-over from other donors' samples. CDR3s leave out the opening cysteine and the closing phenylalanine or tryptophan. The order of the fields is V gene, CDR3 protein.

>TRBV28
ASSSKGIPNTGELF
>TRBV13
ASSTPPKNEKLF
>TRBV1
TVVWARYTDTQY
>TRBV4-3
ASSLNGQTEAF
>TRBV7-2
ASRPDGPWGYT
>TRBV5-1
ASSLAFGGDYGYT
>TRBV7-9
ASSFGASGANVLT
>TRBV6-1
ASSEESSGSNSYEQY
>TRBV6-4
ASRKGYMAGGYT
>TRBV5-1
ASSLTGGDSEQY
>TRBV28
ASSLGSTPNTEAF
>TRBV4-3
ASSRRQGRGYT
>TRBV2
ASSAGQGGYEQY
>TRBV5-1
ASSTGPEYGYT
>TRBV14
ASSHPGRSGEQF
>TRBV19
ASRGQGSAEQY
>TRBV29-1
SVEVGRSSTDTQY
>TRBV28
ASSLYPKGAGEAF
>TRBV7-9
ASSLSYPTYGYT
>TRBV5-1
ASSFIAGLDGELF
>TRBV5-1
ASSPPHGDEQY
>TRBV18
ASSQQGAGYGYT
>TRBV6-1
ASSEVGGDTEAF
>TRBV7-7
ASSLQTNEQF
>TRBV1
TSSRRRLPNTGELF
>TRBV15
ATSRGWDFGQKNTGELF
>TRBV11-2
ASSLDRGVGQPQH
>TRBV15
ATGPQNTGELF
>TRBV6-6
ASSYPANYGYT
>TRBV5-1
ASSLGQGLFEQY
>TRBV5-1
ASSLGAPNTQY
>TRBV5-5
ASSFRPGQVPEKLF
>TRBV7-2
ASSTQTGRMSDEQF
>TRBV19
ASSTGTHNTGELF
>TRBV6-1
ASSVPGLAGVRHSYNEQF
>TRBV5-5
ASSLGASSGEKLF
>TRBV4-2
ASSRSAGATQH
>TRBV14
ASSLGIQTEAF
>TRBV6-1
ASSVSSGSKNIQY
>TRBV28
ASSLSPTGNYGYT
>TRBV5-4
ASSRGTATGFGYT
>TRBV11-1
ASSLFRGDQPQH
>TRBV12-5
ASVEGRDSNQPQH
>TRBV20-1
SAERGDTQY
>TRBV18
ASSPFSQSSGGLNEKLF
>TRBV30
AWRRGTHNEQF
>TRBV18
ASSPVPHPNTEAF
>TRBV9
ASSERWLAGSYEQY
>TRBV10-2
ASVGSLGNEQF
>TRBV5-1
ASSLGGFTEAF
>TRBV25-1
ASSGTGQEKNTEAF
>TRBV19
ASSGLHSGNTIY
>TRBV6-5
ASSYSTGSGEKLF
>TRBV6-6
ATEGQPNTGELF
>TRBV7-8
ASSNDRGRNTEAF